This T cell receptor (beta chain) was retrieved from a study of cytomegalovirus exposure and HLA in healthy donors. Overall study context: Earlier sequencing of about 179 million T cells yielded roughly 100 million unique TCR beta sequences. An early release of data contained 75 million to 90 million unique TCRs, which came from HLA-typed donors.

The PCR had 60 Vbeta and 13 Jbeta primers. The protocol was immunoSEQ multiplex PCR, while the TCRdb copy is restricted to in-frame clones and leaves out a portion. The data show around 160,000 clones, over 65% seen once. Trimming cost V 1 base and J 6 bases; bases outside gene matches: 5. The CDR3 has 15 amino acids. The germline V gene has CDR1 LGHNA and CDR2 YNFKEQ. A remark on this clone: The antigen is unknown.

Study observations and caveats: The study labeled 164 TCR beta chains cytomegalovirus-associated. Earlier analysis yielded a pattern in which most TCR beta V segments were productive about 87% or about 30% of the time.

The chain links TRBV4-2 to TRBJ1-2, with 10 bases that match TRBD1. The sample consisted of PBMCs. This TCR came from a man in his forties in good health and CMV-seropositive. The CDR3 sequence: CASSQGGQGRNGYTF. CDR3 coding DNA: TGTGCCAGCAGCCAAGGGGGACAGGGGAGGAATGGCTACACCTTC.